These 11 T cell receptor beta chains came from one sample sequenced in a study of T cells expressing NK-cell markers. TCRdb re-called the 5' RACE reads; one entry per CDR3 protein, DNA not given. This sample contains some 410,000 distinct CDR3 sequences. The sequencing input was blood T cells: a sorted CD56 or NKG2C T cell subset, CD4+ or CD8+ T cells, or bulk PBMC T cells (not recorded which). The receptors were sampled from a woman between 18 and 70 years old in good health.

The chain employs TRBV20-1 and TRBJ2-1. From germline, CDR1 is DFQATT and CDR2 SNEGSKA (reference sequence). This CDR3 spans 11 amino acids. CDR3 loop: CSARGLGEQFF.

Here the CDR3 reads CASSIEHDLYGYTF. The J gene is TRBJ1-2, the V gene TRBV19. This CDR3 has 14 amino acids. In germline, CDR1 is LNHDA, CDR2 SQIVND (reference sequence). Complete variable domain (other parts from reference TRBV19 and TRBJ1-2): DGGITQSPKYLFRKEGQNVTLSCEQNLNHDAMYWYRQDPGQGLRLIYYSQIVNDFQKGDIAEGYSVSREKKESFPLTVTSAQKNPTAFYLCASSIEHDLYGYTFGSGTRLTVV.

The CDR3 reads CASSFPGGEEKLFF. The chain recombines TRBV12-3 or TRBV12-4 with TRBJ1-4; the TRBD1 assignment by TCRdb is unverifiable without DNA. CDR3 size: 14 residues.

The chain has TRBV13 and TRBJ2-2; TCRdb's D call of TRBD2 is untestable without DNA. The CDR3 consists of 16 residues. Germline loops: CDR1 PRHDT, CDR2 FYEKMQ (reference sequence). The CDR3 sequence is CASSPLAEPPGGELFF.

The chain is built from TRBV12-3 or TRBV12-4 and TRBJ2-1; the D call from TCRdb, TRBD1, cannot be confirmed without DNA. The CDR3 is 14 amino acids. The CDR3 protein is CASSFGGTSNEQFF.

The rearrangement uses TRBV15 and TRBJ2-7; the TRBD2 assignment by TCRdb is unverifiable without DNA. This CDR3 region has 16 residues. The germline gives CDR1 LNHNV, CDR2 YYDKDF (reference sequence). This CDR3 reads CATSREAAGPYYEQYF.

This chain links TRBV4-2 with TRBJ1-5; the D gene TCRdb calls, TRBD1, cannot be checked with no DNA. CDR1 and CDR2 (germline): LGHNA, YNFKEQ. The CDR3 is 13 amino acids. This chain's CDR3 is CASTQGGNQPQHF.

The rearrangement links TRBV27 to TRBJ2-3; TCRdb's D call, TRBD1, is unchecked because there is no DNA. This CDR3 has 16 residues. Germline values: CDR1 MNHEY, CDR2 SMNVEV (reference sequence). The CDR3 sequence is CASSPPGFGITDTQYF.

The V call is TRBV6-2 or TRBV6-3, the J call TRBJ1-1; the TCRdb call, TRBD1, lacks DNA for checking. The CDR3 extends over 15 amino acids. CDR1 MNHEY and CDR2 SVGEGT come from the germline V gene. CDR3 in amino acids: CASSYSGQRNTEAFF.

The chain recombines TRBV18 with TRBJ2-4; the D call of TRBD2 rests on TCRdb alone, since no DNA is present to check it. Germline CDR1 and CDR2: KGHSH and LQKENI. This CDR3 is 15 amino acids long. This CDR3 is CASSPLGRDKNIQYF.

The chain is built from TRBV10-3 and TRBJ2-1; checking the TCRdb D call of TRBD2 is not possible without DNA. The CDR3 extends over 14 amino acids. Germline-derived CDR1 and CDR2 are ENHRY and SYGVKD. The CDR3 loop is CAVISGGAHNEQFF.